Following are 9 T cell receptor beta chains from one sample sequenced in a study of T cells after yellow fever vaccination. TCRdb ran MiXCR on the 5' RACE reads and lists one entry per CDR3 protein. The sample consists of approximately 580,000 distinct CDR3 sequences, about a sixth of them appearing once. Sequenced here: PBMCs, sampled 5 to 6 days after the first yellow fever vaccination. These TCRs come from a man between 18 and 29 years old who received the YFV17D yellow fever vaccine.

At least ten counts were recorded for this clonotype. The chain joins TRBV29-1 to TRBJ2-1, with 11 nucleotides matching TRBD2. The J segment lost 8 bases and the V segment lost 1 base, leaving 4 bases of the junction unmatched. CDR1 and CDR2 from the germline V gene are SQVTM and ANQGSEA. This CDR3 spans 14 amino acids. The CDR3 DNA sequence: TGCAGCGTTGAAGGTAGCGGGGGGGCCTATGAGCAGTTCTTC. Protein sequence: CSVEGSGGAYEQFF.

This clonotype was found a few times. The chain combines TRBV10-2 with TRBJ2-1; 7 positions agree with TRBD1. From germline, CDR1 is WSHSY and CDR2 SAAADI. This CDR3 is 15 amino acids long. Germline trimming cut 7 bases from V and 2 bases from J; bases unmatched to any gene: 8. CDR3 residues: CASTPRTGTYNEQFF. Here the CDR3 DNA reads TGCGCCAGCACTCCTCGGACAGGAACCTACAATGAGCAGTTCTTC.

This clonotype has ten or more counts. The chain has TRBV12-3 or TRBV12-4 and TRBJ1-1, with D unclear. CDR3 length: 12 residues. Between the trimmed V and J ends, which lost 4 bases and 5 bases, there was a span of 8 bases. CDR3 protein: CASSSGLTEAFF. CDR3 coding DNA: TGTGCCAGCAGTTCAGGATTGACTGAAGCTTTCTTT.

The genes are TRBV7-9 and TRBJ1-5, with 7 bases identical to TRBD1. Germline V gives CDR1 SEHNR, CDR2 FQNEAQ (reference sequence). Trimming cost V 5 bases and J 10 bases; bases outside gene matches: 5. This CDR3 is 12 amino acids long. In DNA, the CDR3 is TGTGCCAGCAGCCCAGGGGGGGGCCCCCAGCATTTT. Residues: CASSPGGGPQHF.

This clonotype came up a few times. This sequence joins TRBV5-1 and TRBJ1-6; D ambiguous. The CDR3 consists of 14 residues. The germline V gene encodes CDR1 SGHRS and CDR2 YFSETQ. V was clipped by 0 bases and J by 7 bases, with 8 bases between them. For the CDR3, the DNA is TGCGCCAGCAGCTTGGAGTACAGAAATTCACCCCTCCACTTT. Residues: CASSLEYRNSPLHF. Supplemented by reference TRBV5-1 and TRBJ1-6, the full variable domain reads KAGVTQTPRYLIKTRGQQVTLSCSPISGHRSVSWYQQTPGQGLQFLFEYFSETQRNKGNFPGRFSGRQFSNSRSEMNVSTLELGDSALYLCASSLEYRNSPLHFGNGTRLTVT.

This clonotype was picked up a small number of times. This sequence joins TRBV7-9 and TRBJ1-2, with D possibly being TRBD1 (5 bases). V shed 5 bases and J shed 9 bases, with 22 bases lying between them. Per germline, CDR1 SEHNR and CDR2 FQNEAQ (reference sequence). This CDR3 contains 15 residues. Here the CDR3 reads CASSLWDRPGVSYTF. The CDR3, as DNA: TGTGCCAGCAGCCTGTGGGACCGGCCGGGAGTAAGCTACACCTTC.

The chain couples TRBV6-6 to TRBJ2-1; 9 nucleotides align to TRBD2. V dropped 7 bases and J dropped 3; count of bases not matched to a gene: 1. The CDR3 is made up of 13 amino acids. Germline CDR1 and CDR2: MNHNY and SVGAGI (reference sequence). The CDR3 sequence is CASNSGGYNEQFF. CDR3 nucleotide sequence: TGTGCCAGCAATAGCGGGGGCTACAATGAGCAGTTCTTC.

In this sample, this clonotype turned up many times. Germline and junction disagree at one end, which may indicate a read error. The V and J genes are TRBV12-3 or TRBV12-4 and TRBJ1-5, with D possibly being TRBD1 (6 bases). The CDR3 sequence is 14 residues long. CDR3 sequence: CASSLGAANQPQHF. In nucleotides, the CDR3 is TGCGCCAGCAGCTTGGGGGCAGCCAATCAGCCCCAGCATTTT.

In this sample, this clonotype turned up a few times. The rearrangement uses TRBV7-9 and TRBJ2-1; 7 bases agree with TRBD1. The junction had 8 bases not matched to a gene; V was cut back by 8 bases and J by 4 bases. CDR1 is SEHNR, CDR2 FQNEAQ, per germline (reference sequence). The CDR3 spans 14 residues. CDR3 sequence (DNA): TGTGCCAGCGCCCGGGCAGGGGGTTACAATGAGCAGTTCTTC. Translating gives CASARAGGYNEQFF.